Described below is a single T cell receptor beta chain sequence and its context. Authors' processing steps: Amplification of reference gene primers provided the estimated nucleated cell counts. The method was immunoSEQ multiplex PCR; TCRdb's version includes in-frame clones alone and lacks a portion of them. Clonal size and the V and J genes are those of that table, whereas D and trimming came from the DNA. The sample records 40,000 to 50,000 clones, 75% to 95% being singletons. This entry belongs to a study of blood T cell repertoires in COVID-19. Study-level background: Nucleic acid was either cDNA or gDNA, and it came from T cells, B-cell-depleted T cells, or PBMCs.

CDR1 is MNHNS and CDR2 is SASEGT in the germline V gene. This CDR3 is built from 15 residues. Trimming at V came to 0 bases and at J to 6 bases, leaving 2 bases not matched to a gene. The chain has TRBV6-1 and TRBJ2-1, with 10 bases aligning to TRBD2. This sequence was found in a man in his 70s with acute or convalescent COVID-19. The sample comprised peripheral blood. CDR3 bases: TGTGCCAGCAGTGAAGCAGCGGGGGGGCCCAATGAGCAGTTCTTC. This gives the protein CASSEAAGGPNEQFF.